The following is a TCR beta chain sequence with its context. Its antigen is as yet unknown. Assay: immunoSEQ multiplex PCR; the TCRdb copy retains only in-frame clones and omits some. The repertoire holds about 140,000 clones, with approximately 90% as singletons. The record originates from a study of T cell responses to AZD1222 COVID-19 vaccine. General study points: Of the AZD1222 recipients, only six were seropositive at baseline. With dominance at 160-218 and 743-854, vaccine-associated CD4 TCRs spanned spike.

Trimming took 6 bases from V and 3 from J, leaving 14 bases between them. Germline-derived CDR1 and CDR2 are MNHEY and SMNVEV (reference sequence). CDR3 size: 15 residues. Sequencing was performed on peripheral blood, taken on day 0 of AZD1222 vaccination. The sequence derives from an adult in good health. The chain employs TRBV27 and TRBJ1-4, with D possibly being TRBD1 (6 bases). CDR3 nucleotide sequence: TGTGCCAGCAGCGGGGGTTGGGGGCCTAATGAAAAACTGTTTTTT. The encoded protein is CASSGGWGPNEKLFF.